What follows is one T cell receptor (beta chain) and its context. Germline CDR1 MDHEN, CDR2 SYDVKM. V was shortened by 6 bases and J by 5 bases, with 17 bases between the two germline ends. The CDR3 length is 15 residues. TCRdb reanalysed the RT-PCR reads using MiXCR and keeps one entry per CDR3 protein. The sample lists about 680,000 distinct CDR3 sequences; approximately 15% were seen once. The rearrangement links TRBV28 to TRBJ1-5; possible D gene TRBD1, 5 bases. The clonotype was recovered from a female donor in good health, serving as a healthy control. Sequencing was carried out using memory CD4+ T cells from blood. The CDR3 here is CASRTGTLGDQPQHF. CDR3 sequence (DNA): TGTGCCAGCAGGACCGGGACCTTGGGCGATCAGCCCCAGCATTTT.